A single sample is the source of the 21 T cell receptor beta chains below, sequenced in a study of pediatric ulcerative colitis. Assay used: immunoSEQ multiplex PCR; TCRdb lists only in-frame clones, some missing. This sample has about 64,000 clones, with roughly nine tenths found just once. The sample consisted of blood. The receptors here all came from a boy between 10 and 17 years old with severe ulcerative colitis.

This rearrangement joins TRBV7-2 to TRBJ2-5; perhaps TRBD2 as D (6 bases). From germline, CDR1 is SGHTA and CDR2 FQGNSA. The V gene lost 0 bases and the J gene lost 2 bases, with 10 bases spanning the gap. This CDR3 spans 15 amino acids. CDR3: CASSLALRGQETQYF. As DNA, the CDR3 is TGTGCCAGCAGCTTAGCGCTTCGGGGGCAAGAGACCCAGTACTTC.

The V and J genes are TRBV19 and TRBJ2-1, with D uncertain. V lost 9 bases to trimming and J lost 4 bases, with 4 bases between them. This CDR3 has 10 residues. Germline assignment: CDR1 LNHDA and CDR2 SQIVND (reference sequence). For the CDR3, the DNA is TGTGCCAGGGATTACAATGAGCAGTTCTTC. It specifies CARDYNEQFF.

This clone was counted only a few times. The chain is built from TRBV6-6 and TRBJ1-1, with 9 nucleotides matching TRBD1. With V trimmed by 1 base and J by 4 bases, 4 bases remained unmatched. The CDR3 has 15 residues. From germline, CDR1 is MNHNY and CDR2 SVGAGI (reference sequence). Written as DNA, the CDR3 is TGTGCCAGCAGTTACTTGGGACAGGGAACCACTGAAGCTTTCTTT. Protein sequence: CASSYLGQGTTEAFF.

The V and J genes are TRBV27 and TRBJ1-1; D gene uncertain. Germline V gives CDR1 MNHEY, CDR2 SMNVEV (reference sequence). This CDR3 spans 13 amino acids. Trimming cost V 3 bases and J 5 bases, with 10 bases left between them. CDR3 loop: CASSFGGSTEAFF. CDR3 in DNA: TGTGCCAGCAGTTTTGGAGGGAGTACTGAAGCTTTCTTT.

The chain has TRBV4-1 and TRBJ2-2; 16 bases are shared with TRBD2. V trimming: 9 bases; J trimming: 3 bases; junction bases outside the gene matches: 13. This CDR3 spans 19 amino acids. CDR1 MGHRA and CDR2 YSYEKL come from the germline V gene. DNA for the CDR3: TGCGCCAGTTCAACCTTGGGACTAGCGGGAGGGCCCGACACCGGGGAGCTGTTTTTT. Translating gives CASSTLGLAGGPDTGELFF.

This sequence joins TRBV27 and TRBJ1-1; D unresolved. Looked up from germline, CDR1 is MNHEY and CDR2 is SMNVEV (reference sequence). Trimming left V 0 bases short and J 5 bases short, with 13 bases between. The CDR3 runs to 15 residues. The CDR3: CASSLSSPTRTEAFF. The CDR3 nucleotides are TGTGCCAGCAGTTTATCTTCCCCGACCCGGACTGAAGCTTTCTTT.

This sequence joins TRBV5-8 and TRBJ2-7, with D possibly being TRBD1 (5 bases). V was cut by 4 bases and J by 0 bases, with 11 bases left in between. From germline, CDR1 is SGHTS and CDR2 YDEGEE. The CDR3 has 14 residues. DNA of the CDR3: TGTGCCAGCAGCATAACAGGAAACTCCTACGAGCAGTACTTC. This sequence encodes CASSITGNSYEQYF.

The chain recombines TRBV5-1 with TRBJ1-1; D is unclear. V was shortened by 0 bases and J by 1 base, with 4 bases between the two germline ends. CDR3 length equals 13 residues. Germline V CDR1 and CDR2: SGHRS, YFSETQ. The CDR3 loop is CASSLDENTEAFF. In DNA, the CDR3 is TGCGCCAGCAGCTTGGACGAGAACACTGAAGCTTTCTTT.

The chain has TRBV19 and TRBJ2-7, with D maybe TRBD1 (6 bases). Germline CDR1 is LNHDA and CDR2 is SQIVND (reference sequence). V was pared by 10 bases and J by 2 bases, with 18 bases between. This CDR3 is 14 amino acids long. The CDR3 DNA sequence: TGTGCCACCCAGACCGGGCAGGGGCCCTACGAGCAGTACTTC. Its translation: CATQTGQGPYEQYF.

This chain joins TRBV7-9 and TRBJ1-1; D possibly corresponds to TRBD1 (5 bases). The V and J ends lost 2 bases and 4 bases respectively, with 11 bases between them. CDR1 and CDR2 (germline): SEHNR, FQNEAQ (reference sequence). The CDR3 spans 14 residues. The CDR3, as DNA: TGTGCCAGCAGCTTATCAGGGTTAAGCACTGAAGCTTTCTTT. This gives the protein CASSLSGLSTEAFF.

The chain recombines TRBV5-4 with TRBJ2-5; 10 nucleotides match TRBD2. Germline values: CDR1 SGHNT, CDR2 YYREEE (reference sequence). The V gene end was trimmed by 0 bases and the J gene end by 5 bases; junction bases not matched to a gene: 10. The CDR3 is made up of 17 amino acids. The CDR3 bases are TGTGCCAGCAGCTTGGAAGGTAGCGGGAGGCCGGGGGAGACCCAGTACTTC. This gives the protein CASSLEGSGRPGETQYF.

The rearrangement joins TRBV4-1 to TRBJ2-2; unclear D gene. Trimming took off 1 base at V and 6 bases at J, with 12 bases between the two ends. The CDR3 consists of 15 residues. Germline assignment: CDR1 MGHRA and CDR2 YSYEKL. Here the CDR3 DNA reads TGCGCCAGCAGCCAAGCTGGTGGCAGACCCGGGGAGCTGTTTTTT. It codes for CASSQAGGRPGELFF.

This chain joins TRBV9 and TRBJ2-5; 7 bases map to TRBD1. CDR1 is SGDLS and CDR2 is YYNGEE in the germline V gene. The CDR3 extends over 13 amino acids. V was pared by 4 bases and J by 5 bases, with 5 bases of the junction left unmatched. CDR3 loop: CASSPARGETQYF. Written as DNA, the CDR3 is TGTGCCAGCAGCCCGGCCAGGGGGGAGACCCAGTACTTC.

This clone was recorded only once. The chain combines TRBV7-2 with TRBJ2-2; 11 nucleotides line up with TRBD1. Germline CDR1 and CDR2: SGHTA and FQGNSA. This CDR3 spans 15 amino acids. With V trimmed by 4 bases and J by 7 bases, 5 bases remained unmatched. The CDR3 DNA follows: TGTGCCAGCAGCTCGGACAGGGGGCAGGGCGGGGAGCTGTTTTTT. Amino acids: CASSSDRGQGGELFF. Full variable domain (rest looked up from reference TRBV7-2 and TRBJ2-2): GAGVSQSPSNKVTEKGKDVELRCDPISGHTALYWYRQSLGQGLEFLIYFQGNSAPDKSGLPSDRFSAERTGGSVSTLTIQRTQQEDSAVYLCASSSDRGQGGELFFGEGSRLTVL.

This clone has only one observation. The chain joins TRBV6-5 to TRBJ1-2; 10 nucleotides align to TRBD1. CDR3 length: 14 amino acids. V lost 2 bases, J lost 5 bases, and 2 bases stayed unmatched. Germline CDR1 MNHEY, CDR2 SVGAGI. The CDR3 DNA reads TGTGCCAGCAGTTACGGGGGACAGGGGTATGGCTACACCTTC. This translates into CASSYGGQGYGYTF.

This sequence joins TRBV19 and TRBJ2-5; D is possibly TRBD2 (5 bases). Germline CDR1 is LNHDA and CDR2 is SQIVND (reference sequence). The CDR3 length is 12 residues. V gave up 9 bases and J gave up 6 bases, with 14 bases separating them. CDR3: CASRTGKKTQYF. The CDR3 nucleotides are TGTGCCAGCCGGACGGGGAAGAAGACCCAGTACTTC.

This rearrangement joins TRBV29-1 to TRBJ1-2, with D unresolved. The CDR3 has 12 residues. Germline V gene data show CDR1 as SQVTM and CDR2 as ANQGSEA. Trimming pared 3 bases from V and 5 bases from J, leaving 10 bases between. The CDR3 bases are TGCAGCGTTGATTCTGGGGAATATGGCTACACCTTC. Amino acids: CSVDSGEYGYTF.

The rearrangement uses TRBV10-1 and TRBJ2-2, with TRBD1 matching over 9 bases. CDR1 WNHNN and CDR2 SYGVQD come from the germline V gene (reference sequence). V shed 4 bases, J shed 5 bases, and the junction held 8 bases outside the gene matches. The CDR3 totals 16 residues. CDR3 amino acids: CASSGRTGGDTGELFF. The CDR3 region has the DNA TGCGCCAGCAGTGGACGCACAGGGGGCGATACCGGGGAGCTGTTTTTT.

The CDR3 protein is CASTPDRGYFQPQHF. As DNA, the CDR3 is TGTGCCAGCACCCCGGACAGGGGGTACTTTCAGCCCCAGCATTTT. The chain employs TRBV6-6 and TRBJ1-5, with TRBD1 identical over 10 bases. Unmatched junction bases numbered 9, after V lost 7 bases and J lost 6 bases. This CDR3 contains 15 residues. Germline loops: CDR1 MNHNY, CDR2 SVGAGI (reference sequence).

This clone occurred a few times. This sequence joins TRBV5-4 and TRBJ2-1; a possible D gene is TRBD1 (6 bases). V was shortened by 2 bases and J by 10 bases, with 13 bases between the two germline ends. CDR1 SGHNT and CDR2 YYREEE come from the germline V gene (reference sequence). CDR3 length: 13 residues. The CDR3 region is CASSFQGKLEQFF. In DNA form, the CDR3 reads TGTGCCAGCAGCTTTCAGGGGAAACTAGAGCAGTTCTTC.

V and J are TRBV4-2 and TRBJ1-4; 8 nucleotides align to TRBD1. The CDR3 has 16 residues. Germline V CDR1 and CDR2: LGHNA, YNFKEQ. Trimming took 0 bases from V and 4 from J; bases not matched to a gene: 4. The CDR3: CASSQELGQGNEKLFF. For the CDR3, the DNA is TGTGCCAGCAGCCAAGAGCTAGGACAGGGTAATGAAAAACTGTTTTTT.